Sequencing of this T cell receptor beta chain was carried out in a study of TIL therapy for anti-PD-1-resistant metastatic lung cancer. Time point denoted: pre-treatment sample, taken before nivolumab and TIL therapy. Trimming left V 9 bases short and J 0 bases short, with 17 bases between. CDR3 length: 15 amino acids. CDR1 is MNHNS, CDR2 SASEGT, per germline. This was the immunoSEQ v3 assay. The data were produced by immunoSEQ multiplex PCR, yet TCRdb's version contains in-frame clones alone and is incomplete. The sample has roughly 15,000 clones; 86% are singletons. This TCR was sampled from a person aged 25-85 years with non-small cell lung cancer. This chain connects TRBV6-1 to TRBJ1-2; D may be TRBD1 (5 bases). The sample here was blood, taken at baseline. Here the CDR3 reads CASKPGTSTNYGYTF. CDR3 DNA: TGTGCCAGTAAGCCTGGGACCTCTACTAACTATGGCTACACCTTC.